This is a list of T cell receptor beta chains from one sample in a study of response to subunit inactivated influenza vaccine. TCRdb ran MiXCR on the RT-PCR reads and lists one entry per CDR3 protein. This sample has about half a million distinct CDR3 sequences, with about a tenth found just once. The sequenced sample was PBMCs from blood, obtained 45 days after vaccination. The receptors shown here come from a man in his fifties or sixties who received an inactivated influenza vaccine. The CDR3 runs from the conserved cysteine through the conserved F or W. The order of the fields is J gene, V gene, clone size, D gene, CDR3 protein, CDR3 DNA. D genes are given only for firm matches. Clone size is not always given. Where it is, it says once, few, many or a class for expanded clones.

J gene: TRBJ1-2; V gene: TRBV4-3; clone size: -; D gene: TRBD1; CDR3 protein: CASSRGEGTGGVDYGYTF; CDR3 DNA: TGCGCCAGCAGCCGGGGGGAAGGGACAGGGGGCGTAGACTATGGCTACACCTTC
J gene: TRBJ2-7; V gene: TRBV10-3; clone size: -; D gene: -; CDR3 protein: CAISATGTPSYEQYF; CDR3 DNA: TGTGCCATCAGTGCAACGGGGACACCCTCCTACGAGCAGTACTTC
J gene: TRBJ2-7; V gene: TRBV7-8; clone size: few; D gene: -; CDR3 protein: CASSLSPGTYEQYF; CDR3 DNA: TGTGCCAGCAGCTTATCACCAGGGACCTACGAGCAGTACTTC
J gene: TRBJ2-7; V gene: TRBV12-3/TRBV12-4; clone size: -; D gene: -; CDR3 protein: CVSSLLIYEQYF; CDR3 DNA: TGTGTCAGCAGCCTCCTCATATACGAGCAGTACTTC
J gene: TRBJ2-7; V gene: TRBV20-1; clone size: -; D gene: -; CDR3 protein: CSARDGQYPGEQYF; CDR3 DNA: TGCAGTGCTAGAGATGGACAGTATCCGGGCGAGCAGTACTTC
J gene: TRBJ1-1; V gene: TRBV12-3/TRBV12-4; clone size: few; D gene: -; CDR3 protein: CASSYGLVRAFF; CDR3 DNA: TGTGCCAGCAGCTATGGACTCGTTCGGGCTTTCTTT
J gene: TRBJ1-5; V gene: TRBV6-5; clone size: many; D gene: TRBD1; CDR3 protein: CASSYGQGAEQPQHF; CDR3 DNA: TGTGCCAGCAGTTATGGACAGGGGGCTGAACAGCCCCAGCATTTT
J gene: TRBJ2-7; V gene: TRBV12-1; clone size: -; D gene: -; CDR3 protein: CASSDKGRAYEQYF; CDR3 DNA: TGCGCCAGCAGTGATAAGGGCAGGGCCTACGAGCAGTACTTC
J gene: TRBJ2-6; V gene: TRBV20-1; clone size: few; D gene: TRBD1; CDR3 protein: CSARRTGPGANVLTF; CDR3 DNA: TGCAGTGCTAGACGGACAGGGCCTGGGGCCAACGTCCTGACTTTC
J gene: TRBJ2-7; V gene: TRBV3-1; clone size: -; D gene: -; CDR3 protein: CASSQGAVPYEQYF; CDR3 DNA: TGTGCCAGCAGCCAAGGGGCGGTCCCCTACGAGCAGTACTTC
J gene: TRBJ2-1; V gene: TRBV7-2; clone size: -; D gene: TRBD2; CDR3 protein: CASSPGAGLAGGYEQFF; CDR3 DNA: TGTGCCAGCAGCCCTGGGGCGGGACTAGCGGGAGGTTATGAGCAGTTCTTC
J gene: TRBJ2-1; V gene: TRBV20-1; clone size: few; D gene: -; CDR3 protein: CSAILGAEVNEQFF; CDR3 DNA: TGCAGTGCTATTCTGGGGGCTGAGGTCAATGAGCAGTTCTTC
J gene: TRBJ2-2; V gene: TRBV4-3; clone size: many; D gene: -; CDR3 protein: CASSQDVGRSGGELFF; CDR3 DNA: TGCGCCAGCAGCCAAGATGTAGGTCGTTCCGGCGGGGAGCTGTTTTTT
J gene: TRBJ2-1; V gene: TRBV7-9; clone size: few; D gene: TRBD2; CDR3 protein: CASTASGRGNEQFF; CDR3 DNA: TGTGCCAGCACCGCTAGCGGTCGGGGCAATGAGCAGTTCTTC
J gene: TRBJ2-7; V gene: TRBV20-1; clone size: -; D gene: -; CDR3 protein: CSARDRRVTYEQYF; CDR3 DNA: TGCAGTGCTAGAGATCGCCGGGTGACCTACGAGCAGTACTTC
J gene: TRBJ1-2; V gene: TRBV6-1; clone size: few; D gene: TRBD1; CDR3 protein: CASSEALGGHGYTF; CDR3 DNA: TGTGCCAGCAGTGAAGCGCTAGGGGGCCATGGCTACACCTTC
J gene: TRBJ2-5; V gene: TRBV5-1; clone size: -; D gene: TRBD1; CDR3 protein: CASSSRLGTGERETQYF; CDR3 DNA: TGCGCCAGCAGCTCGAGGTTGGGGACAGGGGAACGGGAGACCCAGTACTTC
J gene: TRBJ1-4; V gene: TRBV4-1; clone size: few; D gene: -; CDR3 protein: CASSQGSGREKLFF; CDR3 DNA: TGCGCCAGCAGCCAAGGGTCAGGGCGTGAAAAACTGTTTTTT
J gene: TRBJ1-5; V gene: TRBV4-3; clone size: few; D gene: -; CDR3 protein: CASSQDGAKAPHIQPQHF; CDR3 DNA: TGCGCCAGCAGCCAAGATGGGGCAAAAGCCCCCCACATACAGCCCCAGCATTTT
J gene: TRBJ2-1; V gene: TRBV6-2/TRBV6-3; clone size: few; D gene: TRBD1; CDR3 protein: CASSRRQGADNEQFF; CDR3 DNA: TGTGCCAGCAGCCGTCGACAGGGGGCTGACAATGAGCAGTTCTTC
J gene: TRBJ2-7; V gene: TRBV3-1; clone size: -; D gene: TRBD1; CDR3 protein: CASSQPGQGGEQYF; CDR3 DNA: TGTGCCAGCAGCCAACCGGGACAGGGCGGGGAGCAGTACTTC
J gene: TRBJ1-5; V gene: TRBV5-5; clone size: many; D gene: TRBD1; CDR3 protein: CASSFEGGGNQPQHF; CDR3 DNA: TGTGCCAGCAGCTTTGAAGGGGGCGGCAATCAGCCCCAGCATTTT
J gene: TRBJ1-3; V gene: TRBV29-1; clone size: -; D gene: -; CDR3 protein: CSVASGNTIYF; CDR3 DNA: TGCAGCGTTGCGAGCGGAAACACCATATATTTT
J gene: TRBJ2-2; V gene: TRBV12-3/TRBV12-4; clone size: few; D gene: TRBD2; CDR3 protein: CASSFGTSGPRVAGELFF; CDR3 DNA: TGTGCCAGCAGTTTTGGGACTAGCGGGCCCCGGGTCGCCGGGGAGCTGTTTTTT
J gene: TRBJ2-7; V gene: TRBV20-1; clone size: few; D gene: -; CDR3 protein: CSAGRAGASYEQYF; CDR3 DNA: TGCAGTGCTGGACGAGCGGGCGCCTCCTACGAGCAGTACTTC
J gene: TRBJ2-7; V gene: TRBV3-1; clone size: few; D gene: -; CDR3 protein: CASSQTRSYEQYF; CDR3 DNA: TGTGCCAGCAGCCAAACGCGCAGCTACGAGCAGTACTTC
J gene: TRBJ2-3; V gene: TRBV11-2; clone size: few; D gene: -; CDR3 protein: CASSLDVGGSTDTQYF; CDR3 DNA: TGTGCCAGCAGCTTAGATGTGGGGGGTAGCACAGATACGCAGTATTTT
J gene: TRBJ2-2; V gene: TRBV12-3/TRBV12-4; clone size: -; D gene: TRBD1; CDR3 protein: CASTTGQARRGLFF; CDR3 DNA: TGTGCCAGCACGACGGGACAGGCCCGTCGTGGGCTGTTTTTT
J gene: TRBJ1-1; V gene: TRBV7-9; clone size: -; D gene: TRBD1; CDR3 protein: CASRKTGSGEAFF; CDR3 DNA: TGTGCCAGCAGGAAGACAGGGTCAGGTGAAGCTTTCTTT
J gene: TRBJ2-1; V gene: TRBV28; clone size: -; D gene: -; CDR3 protein: CASSPPASAEQFF; CDR3 DNA: TGTGCCAGCAGTCCCCCGGCTAGCGCTGAGCAGTTCTTC
J gene: TRBJ1-5; V gene: TRBV7-6; clone size: many; D gene: -; CDR3 protein: CASSSRANQPQHF; CDR3 DNA: TGTGCCAGCAGCTCCAGGGCTAATCAGCCCCAGCATTTT
J gene: TRBJ2-5; V gene: TRBV20-1; clone size: many; D gene: -; CDR3 protein: CSGGLLQETQYF; CDR3 DNA: TGCAGCGGGGGACTTCTACAAGAGACCCAGTACTTC
J gene: TRBJ2-2; V gene: TRBV25-1; clone size: few; D gene: -; CDR3 protein: CASSESGGELFF; CDR3 DNA: TGTGCCAGCAGTGAATCGGGGGGGGAGCTGTTTTTT
J gene: TRBJ1-2; V gene: TRBV4-1; clone size: many; D gene: TRBD1; CDR3 protein: CASSQTVTGGGYGYTF; CDR3 DNA: TGCGCCAGCAGCCAGACCGTTACAGGGGGCGGGTATGGCTACACCTTC
J gene: TRBJ2-1; V gene: TRBV10-3; clone size: few; D gene: TRBD2; CDR3 protein: CAISESMAGGYNEQFF; CDR3 DNA: TGTGCCATCAGTGAGTCGATGGCGGGAGGGTACAATGAGCAGTTCTTC
J gene: TRBJ2-7; V gene: TRBV13; clone size: -; D gene: -; CDR3 protein: CASRVRGLGEQYF; CDR3 DNA: TGTGCCAGCAGGGTACGGGGTTTGGGGGAGCAGTACTTC
J gene: TRBJ2-7; V gene: TRBV20-1; clone size: -; D gene: TRBD2; CDR3 protein: CSAIETSGLYEQYF; CDR3 DNA: TGCAGTGCCATAGAGACTAGCGGGCTTTACGAGCAGTACTTC
J gene: TRBJ2-7; V gene: TRBV18; clone size: -; D gene: -; CDR3 protein: CASSPPVLTYEQYF; CDR3 DNA: TGTGCCAGCTCACCACCGGTACTGACCTACGAGCAGTACTTC
J gene: TRBJ2-2; V gene: TRBV12-3/TRBV12-4; clone size: many; D gene: TRBD2; CDR3 protein: CATCPGGRGELFF; CDR3 DNA: TGTGCCACCTGCCCGGGGGGGCGCGGGGAGCTGTTTTTT
J gene: TRBJ1-1; V gene: TRBV11-3; clone size: few; D gene: -; CDR3 protein: CASSLGAGDNTEAFF; CDR3 DNA: TGTGCCAGCAGCTTAGGCGCAGGGGACAACACTGAAGCTTTCTTT
J gene: TRBJ1-1; V gene: TRBV7-9; clone size: -; D gene: -; CDR3 protein: CASSLGAHLLTEAFF; CDR3 DNA: TGTGCCAGCAGCTTAGGAGCGCATTTATTGACTGAAGCTTTCTTT
J gene: TRBJ2-7; V gene: TRBV12-3/TRBV12-4; clone size: many; D gene: TRBD2; CDR3 protein: CASSLSGGQSSYEQYF; CDR3 DNA: TGTGCCAGCAGTCTCAGCGGGGGGCAAAGCTCCTACGAGCAGTACTTC
J gene: TRBJ2-1; V gene: TRBV5-1; clone size: few; D gene: TRBD2; CDR3 protein: CASLPGTSNNEQFF; CDR3 DNA: TGCGCCAGCCTACCTGGGACTAGCAACAATGAGCAGTTCTTC
J gene: TRBJ1-2; V gene: TRBV20-1; clone size: few; D gene: TRBD1; CDR3 protein: CSARPLGQGANYGYTF; CDR3 DNA: TGCAGTGCTAGGCCCCTAGGACAGGGGGCCAACTATGGCTACACCTTC
J gene: TRBJ2-4; V gene: TRBV3-1; clone size: few; D gene: TRBD1; CDR3 protein: CASSQGGMRGRGRDKAKNIQYF; CDR3 DNA: TGTGCCAGCAGCCAAGGGGGAATGAGGGGCAGGGGGCGCGATAAAGCCAAAAACATTCAGTACTTC
J gene: TRBJ2-5; V gene: TRBV7-7; clone size: -; D gene: -; CDR3 protein: CASSLSHLPMQRETQYF; CDR3 DNA: TGTGCTAGCAGCTTATCGCATTTACCCATGCAGAGGGAGACCCAGTACTTC
J gene: TRBJ2-2; V gene: TRBV6-5; clone size: -; D gene: -; CDR3 protein: CASSYAPGVGELFF; CDR3 DNA: TGTGCCAGCAGTTACGCTCCGGGAGTCGGGGAGCTGTTTTTT
J gene: TRBJ1-1; V gene: TRBV29-1; clone size: -; D gene: -; CDR3 protein: CSVDLLGGGTGDTEAFF; CDR3 DNA: TGCAGCGTTGACCTATTGGGGGGGGGCACTGGGGACACTGAAGCTTTCTTT
J gene: TRBJ2-5; V gene: TRBV18; clone size: few; D gene: -; CDR3 protein: CASSPQVAQETQYF; CDR3 DNA: TGTGCCAGCTCACCGCAGGTGGCCCAGGAGACCCAGTACTTC
J gene: TRBJ2-3; V gene: TRBV7-9; clone size: -; D gene: -; CDR3 protein: CASSPRGHGTDTQYF; CDR3 DNA: TGTGCCAGCAGCCCCCGGGGTCATGGCACAGATACGCAGTATTTT
J gene: TRBJ1-1; V gene: TRBV19; clone size: -; D gene: -; CDR3 protein: CASSIRGAETEAFF; CDR3 DNA: TGTGCCAGTAGTATCCGGGGGGCTGAGACTGAAGCTTTCTTT
J gene: TRBJ2-2; V gene: TRBV7-3; clone size: few; D gene: -; CDR3 protein: CASSLDSPPGELFF; CDR3 DNA: TGTGCCAGCAGCTTAGACAGTCCCCCCGGGGAGCTGTTTTTT
J gene: TRBJ2-6; V gene: TRBV6-1; clone size: -; D gene: -; CDR3 protein: CASRSHSSGANVLTF; CDR3 DNA: TGTGCCAGCAGGTCCCATAGCTCTGGGGCCAACGTCCTGACTTTC
J gene: TRBJ1-4; V gene: TRBV23-1; clone size: few; D gene: TRBD1; CDR3 protein: CASSRWDRNLF; CDR3 DNA: TGCGCCAGCAGTCGGTGGGACAGGAACCTTTTT
J gene: TRBJ1-2; V gene: TRBV28; clone size: many; D gene: TRBD1; CDR3 protein: CASNDRDRDSYGYTF; CDR3 DNA: TGTGCCAGCAACGACCGGGACAGGGATTCCTATGGCTACACCTTC
J gene: TRBJ2-5; V gene: TRBV6-1; clone size: few; D gene: -; CDR3 protein: CASDGTQKTQETQYF; CDR3 DNA: TGTGCCAGCGACGGGACACAGAAAACACAAGAGACCCAGTACTTC
J gene: TRBJ2-7; V gene: TRBV7-2; clone size: many; D gene: TRBD2; CDR3 protein: CASSLTSGNYEQYF; CDR3 DNA: TGTGCCAGCAGCTTGACTAGCGGGAACTACGAGCAGTACTTC
J gene: TRBJ2-3; V gene: TRBV10-1; clone size: -; D gene: -; CDR3 protein: CASSDRGAQDTQYF; CDR3 DNA: TGCGCCAGCAGTGATCGTGGGGCTCAGGATACGCAGTATTTT
J gene: TRBJ2-3; V gene: TRBV20-1; clone size: many; D gene: TRBD1; CDR3 protein: CSARGTGGADTQYF; CDR3 DNA: TGCAGTGCTAGAGGCACAGGGGGAGCAGATACGCAGTATTTT
J gene: TRBJ2-5; V gene: TRBV4-2; clone size: -; D gene: -; CDR3 protein: CASSPAYGETQYF; CDR3 DNA: TGTGCCAGCAGCCCCGCTTACGGGGAGACCCAGTACTTC